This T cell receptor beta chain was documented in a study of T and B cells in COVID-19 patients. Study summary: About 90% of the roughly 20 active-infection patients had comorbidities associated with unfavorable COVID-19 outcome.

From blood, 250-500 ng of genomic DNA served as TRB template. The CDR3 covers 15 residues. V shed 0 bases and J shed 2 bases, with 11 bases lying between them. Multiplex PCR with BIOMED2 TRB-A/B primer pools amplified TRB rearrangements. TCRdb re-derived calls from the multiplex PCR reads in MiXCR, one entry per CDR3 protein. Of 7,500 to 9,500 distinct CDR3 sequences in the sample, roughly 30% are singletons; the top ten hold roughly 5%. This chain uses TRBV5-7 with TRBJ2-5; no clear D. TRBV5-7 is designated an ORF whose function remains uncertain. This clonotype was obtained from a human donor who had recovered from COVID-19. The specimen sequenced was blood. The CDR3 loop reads CASSLEGLGQETQYF. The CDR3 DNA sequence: TGTGCCAGCAGCTTGGAAGGATTAGGTCAAGAGACCCAGTACTTC.